This entry features one TCR beta chain sequence. The antigen it binds to is not known. The record has no base qualities; no much larger clone is one base away. At the junction V is shortened by 5 bases and J by 1 base, with 15 bases in between. The CDR3 runs 15 residues from the cysteine to the phenylalanine. Only CDR3 DNA is held: 45 bases, read in frame from base 1. CDR1 and CDR2, per the germline V gene (reference sequence), are MNHEY and SMNVEV. The sample belongs to a study of T cells after somatic rescue of genetic block (dated by TCRdb to 2020 to 2022). Looking at the study overall: The study assessed how robust, over the long term, a T-cell system was when the system had developed through somatic rescue of a genetic block in T-cell development.

Library method: the immunoSEQ multiplex PCR assay. Here the immuneACCESS table is served through TCRdb, limited to in-frame sequences with V and J called. Missing clones are a known gap in these copies; in checked studies unresolved V genes cover under half, and the rest lacks a known reason. The sample table holds 55,000 to 75,000 clones, of which roughly 92% were seen once. Around 3% of the sample goes to the ten largest clones. The chain joins TRBV27 to TRBJ2-7, with TRBD2 as a weak D call on 5 bases. The sequence derives from a man aged 40-49 years. The sequencing sample was made of peripheral blood mononuclear cells (PBMCs). The DNA sequence is as follows: TGTGCCAGCAGTCCGAGGGAATCGGCGTCCTACGAGCAGTACTTC. This codes for CASSPRESASYEQYF.